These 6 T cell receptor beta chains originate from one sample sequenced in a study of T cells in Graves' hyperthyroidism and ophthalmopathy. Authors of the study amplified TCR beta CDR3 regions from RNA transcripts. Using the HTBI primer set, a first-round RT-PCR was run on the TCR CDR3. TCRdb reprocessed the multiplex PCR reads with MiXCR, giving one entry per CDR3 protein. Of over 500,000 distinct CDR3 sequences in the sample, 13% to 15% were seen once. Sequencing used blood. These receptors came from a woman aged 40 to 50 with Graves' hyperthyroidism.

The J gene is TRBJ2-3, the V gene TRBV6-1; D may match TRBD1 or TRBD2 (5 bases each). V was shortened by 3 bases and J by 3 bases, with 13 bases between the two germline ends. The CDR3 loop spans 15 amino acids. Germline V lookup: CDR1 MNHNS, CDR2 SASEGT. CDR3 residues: CASSDSGRGTDTQYF. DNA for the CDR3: TGTGCCAGCAGTGACTCAGGGAGAGGTACAGATACGCAGTATTTT.

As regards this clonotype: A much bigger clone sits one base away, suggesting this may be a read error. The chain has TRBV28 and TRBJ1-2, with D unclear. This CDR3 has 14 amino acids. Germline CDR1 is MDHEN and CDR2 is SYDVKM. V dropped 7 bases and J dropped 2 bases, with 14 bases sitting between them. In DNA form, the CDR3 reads TGTGCCAGCAACCCCTTGACGACAAACTATGGCTACACCTTC. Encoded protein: CASNPLTTNYGYTF.

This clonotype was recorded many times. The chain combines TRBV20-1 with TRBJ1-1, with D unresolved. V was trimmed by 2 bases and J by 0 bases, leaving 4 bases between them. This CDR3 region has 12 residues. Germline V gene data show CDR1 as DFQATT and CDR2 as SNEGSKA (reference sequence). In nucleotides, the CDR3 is TGCAGTGCTAGACCTATGAACACTGAAGCTTTCTTT. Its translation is CSARPMNTEAFF.

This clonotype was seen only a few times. CDR3 sequence: CASSLTPVGELFF. In DNA, the CDR3 is TGTGCCAGCAGCTTAACTCCGGTCGGGGAGCTGTTTTTT. The chain recombines TRBV7-3 with TRBJ2-2; no reliable D call. The CDR3 length is 13 residues. The V gene's germline CDR1 is SGHTA and CDR2 FQGTGA. The V and J ends lost 0 bases and 7 bases respectively, with 6 bases between them.

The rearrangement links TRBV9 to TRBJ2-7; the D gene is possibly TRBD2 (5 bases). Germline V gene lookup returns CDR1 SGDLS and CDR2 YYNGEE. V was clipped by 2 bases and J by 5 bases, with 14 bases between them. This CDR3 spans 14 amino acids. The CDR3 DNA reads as TGTGCCAGCAGCGTGGAGGCCCTCGGGGACGAGCAGTACTTC. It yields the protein CASSVEALGDEQYF.

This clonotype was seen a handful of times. DNA for the CDR3: TGCGCCAGCAGCGTGATGACAGGGATAGATGAAAAACTGTTTTTT. Translating it yields CASSVMTGIDEKLFF. The genes are TRBV5-1 and TRBJ1-4; the match to TRBD1 covers 7 bases. The trim removed 4 bases at V and 6 bases at J, leaving 9 bases unmatched. CDR1 and CDR2 (germline): SGHRS, YFSETQ. This CDR3 region has 15 residues.